A single sample gave rise to the 31 T cell receptor beta chains below, sequenced in a study of human T cells and chemical hapten exposure. TCRdb re-called the RACE reads through MiXCR, storing one row per CDR3 protein. The sample has about 360,000 distinct CDR3 sequences, under 8% seen once. Documented time point: patch test 1, 2 weeks after DPC sensitization. Stated treatment: therapeutic diphenylcyclopropenone sensitization with weekly scalp DPC. The material sequenced was whole blood, taken in connection with sensitization to the hapten diphenylcyclopropenone (DPC). The receptors here all came from a woman aged 18 to 35 with alopecia areata. Some clones in this sample may be carry-over from other donors' samples.

This clonotype was counted ten times or more. The chain links TRBV5-5 to TRBJ2-3; D not certain. Trimming took off 1 base at V and 2 bases at J, with 8 bases between the two ends. The germline V gene encodes CDR1 SGHKS and CDR2 YYEKEE (reference sequence). CDR3 length: 14 residues. The CDR3 is CASSLRGYTDTQYF. In nucleotides, the CDR3 is TGTGCCAGCAGCTTGCGAGGATACACAGATACGCAGTATTTT.

This clonotype appeared many times. The V call is TRBV20-1, the J call TRBJ2-3, with a tentative D call TRBD2 (6 bases). CDR3 length: 15 amino acids. The germline CDR1 and CDR2 sequences are DFQATT and SNEGSKA (reference sequence). Trimming removed 0 bases at V and 1 base at J, with 11 bases between. CDR3 bases: TGCAGTGCTAGAGAACTAGCCCTACGCACAGATACGCAGTATTTT. As protein: CSARELALRTDTQYF.

The chain couples TRBV5-6 to TRBJ2-3; 9 positions match TRBD2. The J segment lost 4 bases and the V segment lost 4 bases, leaving 7 bases of the junction unmatched. CDR3 length: 15 residues. Germline V gene sequence: CDR1 SGHDT, CDR2 YYEEEE. The CDR3 sequence: CASSSGTSRPDTQYF. DNA of the CDR3: TGTGCCAGCAGCAGCGGGACTAGCCGTCCAGATACGCAGTATTTT. The whole variable domain, filled in from reference TRBV5-6 and TRBJ2-3, reads DAGVTQSPTHLIKTRGQQVTLRCSPKSGHDTVSWYQQALGQGPQFIFQYYEEEERQRGNFPDRFSGHQFPNYSSELNVNALLLGDSALYLCASSSGTSRPDTQYFGPGTRLTVL.

The chain employs TRBV7-8 and TRBJ1-6; D unclear. CDR1 and CDR2 (germline): SGHVS, FQNEAQ. This CDR3 has 18 amino acids. The V gene lost 4 bases and the J gene lost 4 bases, with 20 bases spanning the gap. CDR3 bases: TGTGCCAGCAGCTATAGCGTCCAGATGGAGGTTTATAATTCACCCCTCCACTTT. It is translated as CASSYSVQMEVYNSPLHF.

This clonotype was seen at least ten times. V gene TRBV29-1 combines with J gene TRBJ1-1, with a weak D call TRBD1 (5 bases). V gave up 2 bases and J gave up 7 bases, with 14 bases separating them. The CDR3 contains 13 residues. Germline CDR1 is SQVTM and CDR2 is ANQGSEA. The CDR3 region is CSVEMGPRGEAFF. As DNA, the CDR3 is TGCAGCGTTGAAATGGGGCCCCGAGGTGAAGCTTTCTTT.

This clonotype has only a few counts. The CDR3 ends on some other residue instead of the conserved phenylalanine or tryptophan, so this is likely a read error. No DNA is shown, since the ends of the CDR3 on it are uncertain; the CDR3 is the one TCRdb lists. This chain links TRBV6-6 with TRBJ1-1; the D call TRBD1 from the table was never checked on the DNA. Both ends counted, the CDR3 spans 10 residues. The germline gives CDR1 MNHNY, CDR2 SVGAGI (reference sequence). This CDR3 is CASSYCRQLR.

This clonotype occurred many times. The rearrangement links TRBV9 to TRBJ2-3, with D hard to call. This CDR3 comprises 18 residues. V was clipped by 3 bases and J by 8 bases, with 28 bases between them. Looked up from germline, CDR1 is SGDLS and CDR2 is YYNGEE. CDR3 DNA: TGTGCCAGCAGCGGGGGTTATGTGGGCTCCCGAGTCGATGTTACGCAGTATTTT. This codes for CASSGGYVGSRVDVTQYF.

In this sample, this clonotype turned up many times. The chain carries TRBV7-2 and TRBJ2-3; tentatively, D is TRBD2 (5 bases). The germline gives CDR1 SGHTA, CDR2 FQGNSA. The CDR3 contains 14 residues. V dropped 7 bases and J dropped 1 base, with 12 bases sitting between them. The DNA for the CDR3 is TGTGCCAGCACCGTCGGAGCGGGCACAGATACGCAGTATTTT. It encodes CASTVGAGTDTQYF.

The chain combines TRBV7-9 with TRBJ1-1; no definite D call. The length of the CDR3 is 15 residues. The germline CDR1 and CDR2 sequences are SEHNR and FQNEAQ (reference sequence). V was pared by 1 base and J by 0 bases, with 9 bases between. CDR3: CASSLGKEMNTEAFF. The CDR3 DNA is TGTGCCAGCAGCTTAGGGAAGGAGATGAACACTGAAGCTTTCTTT. The full variable domain, completed using reference TRBV7-9 and TRBJ1-1, is DTGVSQNPRHKITKRGQNVTFRCDPISEHNRLYWYRQTLGQGPEFLTYFQNEAQLEKSRLLSDRFSAERPKGSFSTLEIQRTEQGDSAMYLCASSLGKEMNTEAFFGQGTRLTVV.

The CDR3 loop reads CASTELRPPANTEAFF. The CDR3 DNA sequence: TGTGCCAGCACCGAATTACGCCCGCCGGCGAACACTGAAGCTTTCTTT. The chain uses TRBV12-3 or TRBV12-4 and TRBJ1-1; D unclear. The CDR3 is 16 residues long. V dropped 7 bases and J dropped 1 base, with 19 bases sitting between them.

The V call is TRBV6-5, the J call TRBJ1-4, with D perhaps TRBD1 (5 bases). V lost 6 bases to trimming and J lost 8 bases, with 13 bases between them. Germline values: CDR1 MNHEY, CDR2 SVGAGI. CDR3 size: 13 residues. The CDR3 loop is CASSSPGMEKLFF. DNA for the CDR3: TGTGCCAGCAGCTCCCCAGGGATGGAAAAACTGTTTTTT.

This clonotype was seen a handful of times. The chain combines TRBV2 with TRBJ1-1, with a tentative D call TRBD1 (6 bases). Trimming took off 5 bases at V and 5 bases at J, with 15 bases between the two ends. The CDR3 consists of 14 residues. CDR1 is SNHLY and CDR2 is FYNNEI in the germline V gene. The CDR3 spells CASSRDTSYTEAFF. DNA for the CDR3: TGTGCCAGCAGTCGGGACACCTCGTATACTGAAGCTTTCTTT.

This clonotype has a handful of counts. The V gene is TRBV6-2 or TRBV6-3, the J gene TRBJ2-5; D unresolved. V was trimmed by 5 bases and J by 4 bases, leaving 8 bases between them. CDR1 is MNHEY and CDR2 is SVGEGT in the germline V gene. CDR3 length equals 12 residues. CDR3 protein: CASSPRRETQYF. CDR3 DNA: TGTGCCAGCAGTCCACGTCGAGAGACCCAGTACTTC.

As for this clonotype: A read error may be the cause here, since a much bigger clone is one base away. The V gene is TRBV6-1, the J gene TRBJ2-2; no clear D gene. CDR1 is MNHNS and CDR2 is SASEGT in the germline V gene. The CDR3 length is 15 residues. Trimming stripped 5 bases from V and 0 bases from J, with 10 bases between. The CDR3 sequence: CASSKQPTNTGELFF. CDR3 coding DNA: TGTGCCAGCAGTAAACAGCCAACGAACACCGGGGAGCTGTTTTTT.

The chain employs TRBV6-6 and TRBJ1-5; TRBD1 aligns across 8 bases. There are 14 residues in the CDR3. Trimming removed 2 bases from V and 11 bases from J; junction bases left unmatched: 8. Germline lookup yields CDR1 MNHNY and CDR2 SVGAGI (reference sequence). The CDR3 loop is CASSYGRGPGAQHF. For the CDR3, the DNA is TGTGCCAGCAGTTACGGCAGGGGGCCAGGGGCCCAGCATTTT.

The chain has TRBV15 and TRBJ2-5, with D perhaps TRBD2 (5 bases). The CDR3 is 15 residues long. Trimming cost V 0 bases and J 5 bases, with 13 bases left between them. The germline gives CDR1 LNHNV, CDR2 YYDKDF (reference sequence). The CDR3 here is CATSRDLSSGETQYF. The CDR3, as DNA: TGTGCCACCAGCAGAGATCTCTCGTCGGGGGAGACCCAGTACTTC.

The table lists this clonotype with many counts. This chain uses TRBV4-1 with TRBJ1-2, with a weak D call TRBD1 (5 bases). The CDR3 contains 16 residues. Germline V CDR1 and CDR2: MGHRA, YSYEKL. V lost 5 bases and J 2 bases, leaving 18 bases between the germline ends. Written as DNA, the CDR3 is TGCGCCAGCAGCGGGCAAACGGGGCGGGGGAACTATGGCTACACCTTC. Protein product: CASSGQTGRGNYGYTF.

The gene calls are TRBV7-8 and TRBJ1-2, with a possible D match to TRBD1 (6 bases). Trimming removed 5 bases at V and 2 bases at J, with 12 bases between. Germline-derived CDR1 and CDR2 are SGHVS and FQNEAQ. This CDR3 is built from 14 residues. The CDR3 loop is CASSPRGGNYGYTF. In DNA, the CDR3 is TGTGCCAGCAGCCCTAGGGGGGGAAACTATGGCTACACCTTC.

This clonotype was counted at least ten times. The chain combines TRBV11-2 with TRBJ2-5, with a possible D match to TRBD2 (5 bases). The V end lost 2 bases, the J end lost 0 bases, and 10 bases lay between the germline ends. CDR1 and CDR2 (germline): SGHAT, FQNNGV. The CDR3 is 15 residues long. CDR3 sequence reads: CASSLSGEYQETQYF. CDR3 nucleotides: TGTGCCAGCAGCTTATCCGGGGAGTACCAAGAGACCCAGTACTTC.

The J gene is TRBJ2-5, the V gene TRBV10-2; tentative D call: TRBD2 (5 bases). Germline V lookup: CDR1 WSHSY, CDR2 SAAADI. CDR3 length: 13 residues. Trimming pared 5 bases from V and 0 bases from J, leaving 7 bases between. In nucleotides, the CDR3 is TGCGCCAGCAGTTCCGGGAACCAAGAGACCCAGTACTTC. It is translated as CASSSGNQETQYF.

This clonotype was counted many times. The chain couples TRBV12-3 or TRBV12-4 to TRBJ2-1; 8 bases match TRBD2. There are 14 residues in the CDR3. Trimming took 4 bases from V and 8 from J; bases not matched to a gene: 7. The CDR3 protein is CASSSIRGGDEQFF. The CDR3, as DNA: TGTGCCAGCAGTTCGATTCGGGGGGGCGATGAGCAGTTCTTC.

This clonotype was counted a few times. The V call is TRBV6-6, the J call TRBJ2-7; 9 nucleotides align to TRBD1. Per germline, CDR1 MNHNY and CDR2 SVGAGI (reference sequence). The CDR3 spans 12 residues. The CDR3 DNA follows: TGTGCGGCCCGACAGGGGGTCCTCGAGCAGTACTTC. Its translation is CAARQGVLEQYF.

A few counts support this clonotype. The chain combines TRBV27 with TRBJ1-5, with unresolved D. The CDR3 totals 15 residues. V lost 5 bases, J lost 0 bases, and 11 bases lay in between. The germline gives CDR1 MNHEY, CDR2 SMNVEV (reference sequence). Here the CDR3 DNA reads TGTGCCAGCAGTCCTTCTCCCTATAGCAATCAGCCCCAGCATTTT. Translation: CASSPSPYSNQPQHF.

This clonotype was counted ten times or more. J is TRBJ1-1 and V is TRBV7-9; TRBD1 is a possible D gene (6 bases). CDR1 SEHNR and CDR2 FQNEAQ come from the germline V gene (reference sequence). The CDR3 is made up of 19 amino acids. V was pared by 4 bases and J by 1 base, with 25 bases between. CDR3 region: CASSWEREPGRGENTEAFF. CDR3 DNA sequence: TGTGCCAGCAGCTGGGAAAGGGAGCCGGGCAGGGGCGAGAACACTGAAGCTTTCTTT. Variable domain in full (rest from reference TRBV7-9 and TRBJ1-1): DTGVSQNPRHKITKRGQNVTFRCDPISEHNRLYWYRQTLGQGPEFLTYFQNEAQLEKSRLLSDRFSAERPKGSFSTLEIQRTEQGDSAMYLCASSWEREPGRGENTEAFFGQGTRLTVV.

The table lists this clonotype with a few counts. The chain has TRBV28 and TRBJ1-1, with D possibly matching TRBD1 (5 bases). Trimming stripped 6 bases from V and 6 bases from J, with 20 bases between. Germline V CDR1 and CDR2: MDHEN, SYDVKM. CDR3 size: 15 residues. CDR3 in DNA: TGTGCCAGCAGGGTAACAGGACTGCGGATGCCTGAAGCTTTCTTT. This codes for CASRVTGLRMPEAFF.

This clonotype was observed a few times. The chain couples TRBV10-3 to TRBJ2-1, with 8 bases identical to TRBD2. CDR3 length: 15 residues. The V gene's germline CDR1 is ENHRY and CDR2 SYGVKD. J gave up 1 base and V 6 bases, and 5 bases lay outside the gene matches. The CDR3 nucleotides read TGTGCCATCAGCGGGGGGGCGGCGTCCTACAATGAGCAGTTCTTC. Protein product: CAISGGAASYNEQFF.

In its sample, this clonotype was seen many times. This sequence joins TRBV12-3 or TRBV12-4 and TRBJ2-3; unclear D gene. Trimming took off 5 bases at V and 6 bases at J, with 12 bases between the two ends. The CDR3 extends over 13 amino acids. The CDR3 nucleotides read TGTGCCAGCAGTCATCTTAGTTCCGATACGCAGTATTTT. Protein: CASSHLSSDTQYF.

The J gene is TRBJ2-4, the V gene TRBV3-1, with D uncertain. V was pared by 2 bases and J by 4 bases, with 9 bases between. CDR3 length equals 14 residues. CDR1 is LGHDT, CDR2 YNNKEL, per germline (reference sequence). CDR3: CASSQLDGKNIQYF. DNA of the CDR3: TGTGCCAGCAGCCAATTGGACGGTAAAAACATTCAGTACTTC.

This clonotype was detected ten times or more. The genes are TRBV28 and TRBJ2-1; D is tentatively TRBD1 or TRBD2 (5 bases each). Trimming took 2 bases from V and 9 from J, leaving 11 bases between them. The CDR3 length is 13 residues. The germline gives CDR1 MDHEN, CDR2 SYDVKM. The CDR3 protein is CASSLGTSPEQFF. The CDR3 DNA sequence: TGTGCCAGCAGTTTAGGGACCTCGCCTGAGCAGTTCTTC.

In its sample, this clonotype was seen many times. CDR3 residues: CASSLYGSGSGANVLTF. The CDR3 DNA sequence: TGTGCCAGCAGCTTATACGGATCTGGCTCTGGGGCCAACGTCCTGACTTTC. This chain links TRBV7-9 with TRBJ2-6; D uncertain. Germline CDR1 is SEHNR and CDR2 is FQNEAQ (reference sequence). V lost 2 bases, J lost 0 bases, and 11 bases lay in between. The CDR3 extends over 17 amino acids.

This clonotype was counted at least ten times. This chain joins TRBV5-1 and TRBJ2-5; 10 bases are a match to TRBD1. This CDR3 spans 16 amino acids. Trimming at V came to 0 bases and at J to 6 bases, leaving 8 bases not matched to a gene. Germline CDR1 SGHRS, CDR2 YFSETQ. This CDR3 reads CASSLELGTGAQTQYF. As DNA, the CDR3 is TGCGCCAGCAGCTTGGAACTTGGGACAGGGGCCCAGACCCAGTACTTC.